Here is one T cell receptor beta chain with its context. It lacks a known antigen. No base quality information exists; no much larger clone differs at one position. This sample was taken from a study of technical replicates of blood from several donors (dated by TCRdb to 2016 to 2017). From its cysteine to its phenylalanine, the CDR3 spans 16 amino acids. The DNA shown is the 48-base CDR3, in frame from base 1. The junction shows trimming of 4 bases on V and 0 bases on J, plus 13 bases between the germline ends. The CDR1 and CDR2 encoded by the germline V gene (reference sequence) are LNHDA and SQIVND. The library was prepared using the immunoSEQ multiplex PCR assay. TCRdb retrieved this table from immuneACCESS and kept in-frame rearrangements only. Not all clones are present; in checked studies, unresolved V genes account for under half, and no reason is known for the remainder. This sample has 60,000 to 90,000 clones in its table, and roughly 92% of those were observed once. The top ten hold approximately 0.39% of the sample.

Sample: T cells isolated from PBMCs. Recombination joined TRBV19 with TRBJ2-1; the D gene is possibly TRBD2, with 6 bases matching. The origin of this receptor is a human donor in good health. The nucleotide sequence reads TGTGCCAGTAGTACACTACGGGAGCACTCCTACAATGAGCAGTTCTTC. Translated, it reads CASSTLREHSYNEQFF.